This T cell receptor (beta chain) was observed in a study of cytomegalovirus exposure and HLA in healthy donors. Deletions cut 1 base from V and 8 bases from J, with 3 bases between. Germline values: CDR1 DFQATT, CDR2 SNEGSKA (reference sequence). The CDR3 sequence is 10 residues long. Assay used: immunoSEQ multiplex PCR; TCRdb lists only in-frame clones, some missing. The sample yields some 270,000 clones, 80% to 90% seen once. This clone was observed once. This chain connects TRBV20-1 to TRBJ2-1; D is uncertain. This sequence was found in a woman under 30 in good health and CMV-seronegative. The sample taken for sequencing was PBMCs. The CDR3 reads CSARAYEQFF. CDR3 sequence (DNA): TGCAGTGCTAGAGCCTATGAGCAGTTCTTC.